This T cell receptor beta chain was captured by sequencing in a study of T cell responses to AZD1222 COVID-19 vaccine (dated by TCRdb to the early 2020s). Background on the whole study: AZD1222 recipients given second doses at about 4 weeks or at about 12 weeks were pooled, since spike-specific TCR depth and breadth were not found to differ between the two schedules. A total of just over 230 trial participants underwent TCR sequencing, of whom roughly 210 had received two doses of AZD1222 and about 26 had received two doses of the MenACWY control vaccine. Enrollment into the trials was organized by age into subgroups of 18-55, 56-69 and 70-plus years, and those subgroups contained approximately 150, 30 and 60 TCR-sequenced participants, respectively. Study-level results and caveats: In the small 56-69-year group, the increase in depth fell short of significance, most likely because of low power. Conclusions about previously exposed vaccinees were limited because only six or seven AZD1222 recipients were SARS-CoV-2 seropositive at baseline. Because no samples from the day 14 peak response were available, repertoires could be characterized only after the peak T cell response. The whole spike protein was spanned by vaccine-associated CD4 TCRs, and dominant responses were seen in regions 160-218 and 743-854. Most participants were white British and females outnumbered males, and the authors suggested that clonal diversity may have been underestimated. After two AZD1222 doses, spike-specific TCR breadth and depth were significantly higher than at day 0 and than in MenACWY recipients. Reportedly, almost half of the unique spike-specific TCRs recognized epitopes lying outside the regions that are mutated in the B.1.351 and B.1.1.7 variants.

The meaning of the sample's time point label: baseline before first vaccination. The vaccinee samples were drawn from two UK trials, COV001 and COV002, one of which was a single-blind randomized controlled phase 2/3 trial testing AZD1222 (ChAdOx1 nCoV-19) in healthy adults. Trial participant PBMC samples were collected at day 0 and day 28 after the second dose for TCRbeta chain sequencing. As encoded in the germline V gene (reference sequence), CDR1 is LNHDA while CDR2 is SQIVND. Counted from cysteine to phenylalanine, this CDR3 has 14 amino acids. Just the 42-base CDR3 DNA is kept, in frame starting at base 1. The V end gives up 5 bases and the J end 5 bases, leaving 8 bases in the junction not matched to a gene. For this clone: What this receptor recognizes is not known. Base-call qualities are not available, and no considerably larger clone is one nucleotide away.

The CDR3 regions of human TCRbeta chains were analyzed by immunosequencing. The paper's processing steps were these. TCRs in the repertoires were matched against a reference library of SARS-CoV-2-specific TCRs that had been generated with the MIRA antigen-specificity platform. Breadth meant the fraction of unique TCRs that were SARS-CoV-2-associated, whereas depth meant the fraction of total T cells that were SARS-CoV-2-associated. Using the MIRA data, each spike-specific TCR was assigned both to the spike region to which the TCR was reactive and to a CD4 or CD8 class. Log10-transformed breadth and depth values were compared by one-way ANOVA with Sidak's multiple comparisons tests. TCRdb carries this immuneACCESS record with in-frame sequences only. Its versions omit some clonotypes, under half of them owing to an unresolved V gene in the studies checked, with the rest unexplained. The DNA was the basis for D and trimming; V, J and clone size are from that table. The sample table records around 180,000 clones; about 86% of these occur just once. The ten largest clones take up roughly 8% of the sample.

The clonotype was recovered from an adult in good health. The V and J segments used are TRBV19 and TRBJ1-2; 7 middle bases align to TRBD1. The material sequenced was peripheral blood, taken on day 0 of AZD1222 vaccination. Here is the DNA: TGTGCCAGTAGTGCGGGACAGCGCTTTTATGGCTACACCTTC. Protein translation: CASSAGQRFYGYTF.